Listed below are T cell receptor beta chains from one sample, sequenced in a study of vaccination and CD4 T cells after COVID-19. TCRdb processed the PCR reads anew with MiXCR; each CDR3 protein has one entry. The sample shows about 23,000 distinct CDR3 sequences, under 70% of them seen only once. Their target antigens are unknown. Sequences were obtained from CD4+ T cells from blood, cultured in vitro. These receptors all come from a human donor who had recovered from COVID-19. The CDR3 runs from the conserved cysteine through the conserved F or W. The order of the fields is J gene, CDR3 length, V gene, clone size, D gene, CDR3 protein, CDR3 DNA. A D gene is named only where the DNA matches it firmly. Rows give clone size only sometimes, using once, few, many, or a class for an expanded clone.

j_gene: TRBJ1-1
len: 14
v_gene: TRBV18
abundance: NA
d_gene: NA
CDR3aa: CASSPSDSATEAFF
CDR3nt: TGTGCCAGCTCGCCATCGGACAGTGCCACTGAAGCTTTCTTT

j_gene: TRBJ1-5
len: 14
v_gene: TRBV7-8
abundance: few
d_gene: NA
CDR3aa: CASKEGFSNQPQHF
CDR3nt: TGTGCCAGCAAAGAAGGGTTTAGCAATCAGCCCCAGCATTTT

j_gene: TRBJ2-1
len: 12
v_gene: TRBV19
abundance: NA
d_gene: TRBD1
CDR3aa: CATGDRGNEQFF
CDR3nt: TGTGCCACGGGGGACAGGGGGAATGAGCAGTTCTTC

j_gene: TRBJ2-1
len: 14
v_gene: TRBV6-1
abundance: NA
d_gene: NA
CDR3aa: CASRRGDSYNEQFF
CDR3nt: TGTGCCAGCAGAAGGGGGGACTCCTACAATGAGCAGTTCTTC

j_gene: TRBJ2-2
len: 14
v_gene: TRBV4-1
abundance: NA
d_gene: NA
CDR3aa: CASRPGRNTGELFF
CDR3nt: TGCGCCAGTAGGCCGGGACGAAACACCGGGGAGCTGTTTTTT

j_gene: TRBJ2-1
len: 13
v_gene: TRBV2
abundance: NA
d_gene: TRBD1
CDR3aa: CASMRGQYNEQFF
CDR3nt: TGTGCCAGCATGAGGGGGCAATACAATGAGCAGTTCTTC

j_gene: TRBJ2-3
len: 17
v_gene: TRBV28
abundance: few
d_gene: NA
CDR3aa: CASSFGAGQDFTDTQYF
CDR3nt: TGTGCCAGCAGTTTCGGAGCCGGCCAGGATTTCACAGATACGCAGTATTTT

j_gene: TRBJ1-2
len: 13
v_gene: TRBV2
abundance: NA
d_gene: TRBD1
CDR3aa: CASSDRDRAGYTF
CDR3nt: TGTGCCAGCAGTGATAGGGACAGGGCTGGCTACACCTTC

j_gene: TRBJ2-7
len: 16
v_gene: TRBV7-2
abundance: NA
d_gene: NA
CDR3aa: CASSLGPGDLPYKQYF
CDR3nt: TGTGCCAGCAGCTTAGGACCAGGGGACCTACCCTACAAGCAGTACTTC

j_gene: TRBJ1-1
len: 13
v_gene: TRBV12-3/TRBV12-4
abundance: few
d_gene: TRBD1
CDR3aa: CASSFQGAGEAFF
CDR3nt: TGTGCCAGCAGTTTTCAGGGGGCGGGTGAAGCTTTCTTT

j_gene: TRBJ2-7
len: 14
v_gene: TRBV20-1
abundance: few
d_gene: NA
CDR3aa: CSATPPGISYEQYF
CDR3nt: TGCAGTGCTACCCCCCCAGGGATCTCCTACGAGCAGTACTTC

j_gene: TRBJ1-2
len: 16
v_gene: TRBV20-1
abundance: NA
d_gene: TRBD1
CDR3aa: CSARAPSTGGLYGYTF
CDR3nt: TGCAGTGCTAGAGCCCCCTCGACAGGGGGATTATATGGCTACACCTTC

j_gene: TRBJ2-5
len: 15
v_gene: TRBV7-2
abundance: NA
d_gene: TRBD1
CDR3aa: CASSLRDRGQETQYF
CDR3nt: TGTGCCAGCAGCTTAAGGGACAGGGGGCAAGAGACCCAGTACTTC

j_gene: TRBJ1-5
len: 13
v_gene: TRBV20-1
abundance: NA
d_gene: NA
CDR3aa: CSARVPGDQPQHF
CDR3nt: TGCAGTGCTAGAGTGCCAGGGGATCAGCCCCAGCATTTT

j_gene: TRBJ1-6
len: 16
v_gene: TRBV5-4
abundance: NA
d_gene: NA
CDR3aa: CASSPGRGGSGSPLHF
CDR3nt: TGTGCCAGCAGCCCGGGGCGGGGGGGAAGTGGATCACCCCTCCACTTT

j_gene: TRBJ1-2
len: 15
v_gene: TRBV7-4
abundance: NA
d_gene: NA
CDR3aa: CASSGPRPTNYGYTF
CDR3nt: TGTGCCAGCAGCGGTCCGAGGCCCACTAACTATGGCTACACCTTC

j_gene: TRBJ2-5
len: 14
v_gene: TRBV20-1
abundance: NA
d_gene: TRBD2
CDR3aa: CSALAGGLGETQYF
CDR3nt: TGCAGTGCTTTAGCGGGAGGTTTAGGAGAGACCCAGTACTTC

j_gene: TRBJ1-2
len: 13
v_gene: TRBV20-1
abundance: few
d_gene: NA
CDR3aa: CSAERTYNYGYTF
CDR3nt: TGCAGTGCCGAACGGACATATAACTATGGCTACACCTTC

j_gene: TRBJ1-5
len: 15
v_gene: TRBV6-1
abundance: NA
d_gene: NA
CDR3aa: CASSSLENSNQPQHF
CDR3nt: TGTGCCAGCAGCAGTCTCGAAAATAGCAATCAGCCCCAGCATTTT

j_gene: TRBJ2-7
len: 14
v_gene: TRBV6-2/TRBV6-3
abundance: NA
d_gene: NA
CDR3aa: CASRGRPAVYEQYF
CDR3nt: TGTGCCAGCAGAGGACGCCCGGCAGTTTACGAGCAGTACTTC

j_gene: TRBJ1-6
len: 15
v_gene: TRBV2
abundance: few
d_gene: NA
CDR3aa: CASTPGGRSNSPLHF
CDR3nt: TGTGCCAGCACCCCCGGGGGACGGAGTAATTCACCCCTCCACTTT

j_gene: TRBJ2-7
len: 13
v_gene: TRBV20-1
abundance: NA
d_gene: NA
CDR3aa: CSASQRPLDEQYF
CDR3nt: TGCAGTGCTAGTCAGCGGCCCCTAGACGAGCAGTACTTC

j_gene: TRBJ2-3
len: 15
v_gene: TRBV6-1
abundance: few
d_gene: TRBD2
CDR3aa: CASSGAGGGADTQYF
CDR3nt: TGTGCCAGCAGTGGGGCGGGAGGGGGGGCAGATACGCAGTATTTT

j_gene: TRBJ1-1
len: 13
v_gene: TRBV24-1
abundance: NA
d_gene: NA
CDR3aa: CATRQTANTEAFF
CDR3nt: TGTGCCACCAGACAGACGGCGAACACTGAAGCTTTCTTT

j_gene: TRBJ1-1
len: 14
v_gene: TRBV1
abundance: NA
d_gene: NA
CDR3aa: CTSSPLGGNTEAFF
CDR3nt: TGCACCAGCAGCCCTCTGGGGGGTAACACTGAAGCTTTCTTT

j_gene: TRBJ1-2
len: 12
v_gene: TRBV20-1
abundance: NA
d_gene: NA
CDR3aa: CSAPGSRYGYTF
CDR3nt: TGCAGTGCACCTGGGAGCCGCTATGGCTACACCTTC

j_gene: TRBJ2-3
len: 14
v_gene: TRBV24-1
abundance: NA
d_gene: NA
CDR3aa: CATAAGGLTDTQYF
CDR3nt: TGTGCCACCGCGGCTGGCGGGCTCACAGATACGCAGTATTTT

j_gene: TRBJ1-1
len: 15
v_gene: TRBV7-8
abundance: few
d_gene: NA
CDR3aa: CASSPLTGRFTEAFF
CDR3nt: TGTGCCAGCAGCCCCCTCACAGGAAGATTCACTGAAGCTTTCTTT

j_gene: TRBJ1-5
len: 13
v_gene: TRBV6-5
abundance: NA
d_gene: NA
CDR3aa: CASSWGWDQLQHF
CDR3nt: TGTGCCAGCAGTTGGGGCTGGGATCAGCTCCAGCATTTT

j_gene: TRBJ2-7
len: 15
v_gene: TRBV5-6
abundance: NA
d_gene: TRBD1
CDR3aa: CASSAGQGAPYEQYF
CDR3nt: TGTGCCAGCAGCGCGGGACAGGGGGCCCCCTACGAGCAGTACTTC

j_gene: TRBJ2-7
len: 13
v_gene: TRBV19
abundance: NA
d_gene: TRBD1
CDR3aa: CASSTDRGYEQYF
CDR3nt: TGTGCCAGTAGTACGGACAGGGGCTACGAGCAGTACTTC

j_gene: TRBJ2-3
len: 13
v_gene: TRBV20-1
abundance: medium-sized
d_gene: TRBD2
CDR3aa: CSARFPSGDTQYF
CDR3nt: TGCAGTGCTAGATTCCCTAGCGGAGATACGCAGTATTTT

j_gene: TRBJ1-2
len: 13
v_gene: TRBV7-2
abundance: few
d_gene: NA
CDR3aa: CASSRSGPYGYTF
CDR3nt: TGTGCCAGCAGCAGATCAGGGCCCTATGGCTACACCTTC

j_gene: TRBJ2-3
len: 14
v_gene: TRBV5-1
abundance: NA
d_gene: TRBD2
CDR3aa: CASSLVVAGTAQYF
CDR3nt: TGCGCCAGCAGCTTAGTGGTAGCGGGAACCGCGCAGTATTTT

j_gene: TRBJ2-5
len: 15
v_gene: TRBV7-8
abundance: NA
d_gene: NA
CDR3aa: CASSFRTGGVETQYF
CDR3nt: TGTGCCAGCAGCTTCAGGACCGGTGGGGTAGAGACCCAGTACTTC

j_gene: TRBJ1-5
len: 14
v_gene: TRBV7-6
abundance: NA
d_gene: NA
CDR3aa: CASSPGGRNQPQHF
CDR3nt: TGTGCCAGCAGCCCCGGGGGACGAAATCAGCCCCAGCATTTT

j_gene: TRBJ1-2
len: 13
v_gene: TRBV29-1
abundance: NA
d_gene: TRBD1
CDR3aa: CSGKMDRAGGYTF
CDR3nt: TGCAGCGGAAAAATGGACAGGGCGGGTGGCTACACCTTC